The 31 T cell receptor beta chains below come from one sample, sequenced in a study of blood T cell repertoires in COVID-19 (dated by TCRdb to 2018 to 2020). The protocol used for the library was the immunoSEQ multiplex PCR assay. TCRdb limited this immuneACCESS table to in-frame rearrangements with V and J called. A share of clones is missing; checked studies link under half to unresolved V genes, and the rest is unexplained. This sample has about 150,000 clones in its table, and 65% to 90% of those were observed once. The top ten clonotypes cover roughly 3.4% of the sample. The material sequenced was peripheral blood. The receptors were gathered from a man aged 65 to 85 with acute or convalescent COVID-19.

This CDR3 is CASSLGLAGVVDTQYF. The DNA of the CDR3 is TGCGCCAGCAGCTTGGGGTTAGCGGGAGTGGTAGATACGCAGTATTTT. The chain carries TRBV5-1 and TRBJ2-3; 9 positions agree with TRBD2. The CDR3 consists of 16 residues. Germline values: CDR1 SGHRS, CDR2 YFSETQ. V gave up 0 bases and J gave up 5 bases; unmatched junction bases: 7.

Notes on this clone: The junction does not match germline at one end; this may be a read error. The genes are TRBV7-7 and TRBJ2-5; 9 bases agree with TRBD2. This CDR3 comprises 16 residues. The germline V gene encodes CDR1 SSHAT and CDR2 FNYEAQ (reference sequence). Written as DNA, the CDR3 is TGTGCTAGCAGCTTAACCGGCGGGAGGGCCGGAGAGACCCAGTACTTC. It translates to CASSLTGGRAGETQYF.

The V gene is TRBV19, the J gene TRBJ2-1; D is perhaps TRBD1 (6 bases). The CDR3 totals 16 residues. The germline V gene has CDR1 LNHDA and CDR2 SQIVND (reference sequence). V lost 5 bases to trimming and J lost 0 bases, with 14 bases between them. The CDR3 DNA reads TGTGCCAGTAGTCGGACAGCTTCACGCTCCTACAATGAGCAGTTCTTC. This codes for CASSRTASRSYNEQFF.

This clone was seen a handful of times. The rearrangement uses TRBV27 and TRBJ2-7, with D possibly matching TRBD2 (6 bases). This CDR3 has 13 residues. V dropped 6 bases and J dropped 0 bases, with 9 bases sitting between them. Germline loops: CDR1 MNHEY, CDR2 SMNVEV (reference sequence). The DNA of the CDR3 is TGTGCCAGCAGGTTAGCGGACTCCTACGAGCAGTACTTC. Encoded protein: CASRLADSYEQYF.

The chain has TRBV7-9 and TRBJ1-4, with a possible D match to TRBD1 (5 bases). The CDR3 covers 14 residues. Trimming took 0 bases from V and 8 from J, leaving 10 bases between them. Germline lookup yields CDR1 SEHNR and CDR2 FQNEAQ (reference sequence). As DNA, the CDR3 is TGTGCCAGCAGCTTAGCGCGGGGGGACGAAAAACTGTTTTTT. It yields the protein CASSLARGDEKLFF.

The chain joins TRBV5-1 to TRBJ2-2; D remains unclear. The CDR3 is made up of 15 amino acids. The V end lost 0 bases, the J end lost 0 bases, and 6 bases lay between the germline ends. Per germline, CDR1 SGHRS and CDR2 YFSETQ. The CDR3 nucleotides read TGCGCCAGCAGCTTGGGGAGAGCGAACACCGGGGAGCTGTTTTTT. It translates to CASSLGRANTGELFF.

The chain uses TRBV7-2 and TRBJ2-3, with D perhaps TRBD2 (5 bases). This CDR3 has 15 amino acids. Trimming removed 6 bases from V and 2 bases from J, with 15 bases in between. The germline CDR1 and CDR2 sequences are SGHTA and FQGNSA. CDR3 loop: CASRRPGILTDTQYF. CDR3 in DNA: TGTGCCAGCAGGCGTCCGGGGATTCTCACAGATACGCAGTATTTT.

J is TRBJ1-6 and V is TRBV7-2, with D perhaps matching TRBD1 (5 bases). Per the germline V gene, CDR1 is SGHTA and CDR2 is FQGNSA. V dropped 1 base and J dropped 7 bases, with 11 bases sitting between them. The CDR3 sequence is 15 residues long. The CDR3 protein is CASSLGPGINSPLHF. The CDR3 region has the DNA TGTGCCAGCAGCTTAGGTCCAGGGATCAATTCACCCCTCCACTTT.

This chain uses TRBV19 with TRBJ2-7; 10 bases agree with TRBD2. The V and J ends lost 4 bases and 7 bases, in that order; junction bases with no gene match: 13. The germline CDR1 and CDR2 sequences are LNHDA and SQIVND (reference sequence). This CDR3 comprises 16 residues. CDR3 nucleotides: TGTGCCAGTAGTACCGTAGCGGGAGGCCTTTCTCGGGAGCAGTACTTC. Translation: CASSTVAGGLSREQYF.

This chain joins TRBV7-8 and TRBJ1-1; no clear D gene. CDR3 length: 14 residues. Trimming removed 3 bases from V and 3 bases from J, with 11 bases in between. The germline CDR1 and CDR2 sequences are SGHVS and FQNEAQ. CDR3: CASSFAGLDTEAFF. As DNA, the CDR3 is TGTGCCAGCAGCTTCGCGGGTTTGGACACTGAAGCTTTCTTT.

The chain carries TRBV6-6 and TRBJ2-1, with a tentative D call TRBD2 (6 bases). Trimming took off 0 bases at V and 6 bases at J, with 12 bases between the two ends. In germline, CDR1 is MNHNY, CDR2 SVGAGI (reference sequence). The CDR3 is 15 amino acids. CDR3: CASSYSPNGGNEQFF. The CDR3 bases are TGTGCCAGCAGTTACTCTCCCAACGGGGGCAATGAGCAGTTCTTC.

This clone occurred many times. V usage is TRBV10-3 and J usage is TRBJ1-3; tentative D call: TRBD1 (5 bases). With 1 base removed from V and 0 bases from J, the gap between germline ends came to 16 bases. The CDR3 spans 18 residues. Germline V gene sequence: CDR1 ENHRY, CDR2 SYGVKD. CDR3: CAISELGTGVSSGNTIYF. The CDR3 coding sequence is TGTGCCATCAGTGAGTTAGGGACTGGGGTCAGCTCTGGAAACACCATATATTTT.

The chain is built from TRBV11-2 and TRBJ2-1; TRBD1 is a possible D gene (5 bases). CDR3 length equals 15 residues. Germline CDR1 and CDR2: SGHAT and FQNNGV. Trimming took 1 base from V and 5 from J, leaving 12 bases between them. CDR3 DNA sequence: TGTGCCAGCAGCTTAGGGGTTACAGGAGACAATGAGCAGTTCTTC. Protein: CASSLGVTGDNEQFF.

The chain uses TRBV4-1 and TRBJ2-1; 9 bases line up with TRBD2. Germline V lookup: CDR1 MGHRA, CDR2 YSYEKL. V trimming: 0 bases; J trimming: 0 bases; junction bases outside the gene matches: 6. This CDR3 is built from 18 residues. For the CDR3, the DNA is TGCGCCAGCAGCCAAGATCCACAGACTAGCGGCTCCTACAATGAGCAGTTCTTC. It encodes CASSQDPQTSGSYNEQFF.

The V and J genes are TRBV19 and TRBJ2-2; 8 bases fit TRBD2. Germline CDR1 LNHDA, CDR2 SQIVND (reference sequence). V gave up 8 bases and J gave up 6 bases; unmatched junction bases: 11. The CDR3 consists of 15 residues. In DNA, the CDR3 is TGTGCCAGTGCTCGGACTAGCCCTAACGCCGGGGAGCTGTTTTTT. It yields the protein CASARTSPNAGELFF.

The chain employs TRBV6-2 or TRBV6-3 and TRBJ2-1, with 7 bases matching TRBD1. The CDR3 sequence is 15 residues long. V gave up 4 bases and J gave up 2 bases; unmatched junction bases: 5. Germline-derived CDR1 and CDR2 are MNHEY and SVGEGT. The CDR3 sequence is CASSFQGVTYNEQFF. The CDR3 DNA sequence: TGTGCCAGCAGTTTCCAGGGGGTTACCTACAATGAGCAGTTCTTC.

The V call is TRBV19, the J call TRBJ2-7; 8 bases agree with TRBD2. The CDR3 has 14 residues. V was pared by 2 bases and J by 6 bases, with 6 bases of the junction left unmatched. From germline, CDR1 is LNHDA and CDR2 SQIVND (reference sequence). The CDR3 spells CASSIRLAGGEQYF. As DNA, the CDR3 is TGTGCCAGTAGTATACGGCTAGCGGGCGGCGAGCAGTACTTC. Based on the CDR3 plus reference TRBV19 and TRBJ2-7, the full variable domain is DGGITQSPKYLFRKEGQNVTLSCEQNLNHDAMYWYRQDPGQGLRLIYYSQIVNDFQKGDIAEGYSVSREKKESFPLTVTSAQKNPTAFYLCASSIRLAGGEQYFGPGTRLTVT.

This sequence joins TRBV2 and TRBJ2-3, with a weak D call TRBD2 (5 bases). The V gene's germline CDR1 is SNHLY and CDR2 FYNNEI. The CDR3 length is 16 residues. Between the trimmed V and J ends, which lost 4 bases and 0 bases, there was a span of 14 bases. CDR3: CASSVEASRSTDTQYF. CDR3 DNA: TGTGCCAGCAGTGTCGAGGCTAGCCGGAGCACAGATACGCAGTATTTT.

The J gene is TRBJ1-1, the V gene TRBV21-1. TRBV21-1 is deemed a pseudogene. The CDR3 extends over 17 amino acids. CDR3 amino acids: CASSKGCWGGRNTEAFF. The CDR3 DNA reads TGTGCCAGCAGCAAAGGCTGTTGGGGAGGGCGGAACACTGAAGCTTTCTTT.

This sequence joins TRBV7-3 and TRBJ2-1; TRBD2 matches 11 bases. The V gene's germline CDR1 is SGHTA and CDR2 FQGTGA. V lost 5 bases and J lost 7; bases outside the gene matches: 7. CDR3 size: 15 residues. In DNA, the CDR3 is TGTGCCAGCAGCGCGACTAGCGGGATGGGGAATGAGCAGTTCTTC. It encodes CASSATSGMGNEQFF.

This chain connects TRBV12-5 to TRBJ2-5, with 9 bases aligning to TRBD1. The length of the CDR3 is 14 residues. With 3 bases clipped from V and 5 bases from J, the junction kept 4 bases outside the gene matches. The germline V gene encodes CDR1 LGHNT and CDR2 FRNRAP. CDR3 DNA: TGTGCTAGTGGTTTCGGGACAGGGCGGGAGACCCAGTACTTC. Its translation is CASGFGTGRETQYF.

The CDR3 nucleotides read TGTGCCAGCAGGACAGGGCAATATCAGCCCCAGCATTTT. This codes for CASRTGQYQPQHF. This rearrangement joins TRBV28 to TRBJ1-5; 7 bases are a match to TRBD1. Germline loops: CDR1 MDHEN, CDR2 SYDVKM. V shed 6 bases, J shed 5 bases, and the junction held 4 bases outside the gene matches. The CDR3 totals 13 residues.

The CDR3, as DNA: TGTGCCAGCAGTTACCAGGGAAGGGAAAAACTGTTTTTT. Protein product: CASSYQGREKLFF. The V and J genes are TRBV27 and TRBJ1-4; D is perhaps TRBD1 (5 bases). This CDR3 has 13 residues. The V gene lost 4 bases and the J gene lost 8 bases, with 11 bases spanning the gap. From germline, CDR1 is MNHEY and CDR2 SMNVEV (reference sequence).

The chain uses TRBV15 and TRBJ2-7; no clear D gene. Germline V gene sequence: CDR1 LNHNV, CDR2 YYDKDF (reference sequence). The ends were cut back, 4 bases at V and 0 bases at J, with 7 bases in the middle. This CDR3 contains 13 residues. CDR3 loop: CATSMRRSYEQYF. CDR3 coding DNA: TGTGCCACCAGCATGAGGCGCTCCTACGAGCAGTACTTC. Supplemented by reference TRBV15 and TRBJ2-7, the full variable domain reads DAMVIQNPRYQVTQFGKPVTLSCSQTLNHNVMYWYQQKSSQAPKLLFHYYDKDFNNEADTPDNFQSRRPNTSFCFLDIRSPGLGDTAMYLCATSMRRSYEQYFGPGTRLTVT.

The chain couples TRBV15 to TRBJ2-7, with 7 nucleotides matching TRBD1. CDR3 size: 13 residues. V trimming: 1 base; J trimming: 7 bases; junction bases outside the gene matches: 4. Germline CDR1 LNHNV, CDR2 YYDKDF (reference sequence). CDR3 protein: CATSRVSGGEQYF. The CDR3 DNA reads TGTGCCACCAGCAGAGTTTCAGGGGGAGAGCAGTACTTC.

This clone appeared a single time. The rearrangement uses TRBV29-1 and TRBJ2-5; 9 positions agree with TRBD1. This CDR3 has 12 amino acids. In germline, CDR1 is SQVTM, CDR2 ANQGSEA. V shed 7 bases, J shed 4 bases, and the junction held 4 bases outside the gene matches. The CDR3, as DNA: TGCAGCGCCGGGACAGGGTCAGAGACCCAGTACTTC. Translating gives CSAGTGSETQYF. Drawing the rest from reference TRBV29-1 and TRBJ2-5, the complete variable domain is SAVISQKPSRDICQRGTSLTIQCQVDSQVTMMFWYRQQPGQSLTLIATANQGSEATYESGFVIDKFPISRPNLTFSTLTVSNMSPEDSSIYLCSAGTGSETQYFGPGTRLLVL.

This chain joins TRBV5-1 and TRBJ1-1; weak D call: TRBD1 (6 bases). CDR1 SGHRS and CDR2 YFSETQ come from the germline V gene. The CDR3 sequence is 15 residues long. The V and J ends lost 2 bases and 10 bases respectively, with 21 bases between them. CDR3 coding DNA: TGCGCCAGCAGCTTAGCTTCAGGGGTCTCCTCAGGAGCTTTCTTT. Encoded protein: CASSLASGVSSGAFF.

This chain uses TRBV6-5 with TRBJ1-1, with 7 bases aligning to TRBD1. CDR3 size: 14 residues. Germline values: CDR1 MNHEY, CDR2 SVGAGI. The V segment lost 6 bases and the J segment 4 bases; nucleotides outside the gene matches: 8. CDR3 in amino acids: CASSTHSGGTEAFF. CDR3 nucleotides: TGTGCCAGCAGCACTCATTCAGGGGGCACTGAAGCTTTCTTT.

This chain connects TRBV7-6 to TRBJ2-4, with D perhaps TRBD1 (5 bases). The CDR3 has 17 residues. Germline assignment: CDR1 SGHVS and CDR2 FNYEAQ. Between the trimmed V and J ends, which lost 2 bases and 0 bases, there was a span of 14 bases. Here the CDR3 DNA reads TGTGCCAGCAGCTTAACCGACAGAGCCCTAGCCAAAAACATTCAGTACTTC. It translates to CASSLTDRALAKNIQYF. Filled out from reference TRBV7-6 and TRBJ2-4, the complete variable domain reads GAGVSQSPRYKVTKRGQDVALRCDPISGHVSLYWYRQALGQGPEFLTYFNYEAQQDKSGLPNDRFSAERPEGSISTLTIQRTEQRDSAMYRCASSLTDRALAKNIQYFGAGTRLSVL.

The V call is TRBV6-5, the J call TRBJ1-4; 9 positions match TRBD1. Germline CDR1 reads MNHEY; CDR2 reads SVGAGI. The V gene end was trimmed by 3 bases and the J gene end by 2 bases; junction bases not matched to a gene: 4. This CDR3 region has 16 residues. The CDR3 sequence is CASSYDRGATNEKLFF. CDR3 coding DNA: TGTGCCAGCAGTTATGACAGGGGGGCTACTAATGAAAAACTGTTTTTT.

The chain carries TRBV4-3 and TRBJ1-6; D may be TRBD1 (6 bases). V was pared by 0 bases and J by 7 bases, with 13 bases between. The V gene's germline CDR1 is LGHNA and CDR2 YSLEER. CDR3 length equals 16 residues. In nucleotides, the CDR3 is TGCGCCAGCAGCCAAGATCGAACAGGGCGGAATTCACCCCTCCACTTT. Translation: CASSQDRTGRNSPLHF.